The 4 T cell receptor beta chains presented below share a single source sample, sequenced in a study of blood T cell repertoires in COVID-19. Data came from immunoSEQ multiplex PCR; TCRdb stores just in-frame clones and leaves some out. This sample has over 300,000 clones; approximately 88% occur once, and the top ten carry 5% to 7%. Material: peripheral blood. These TCRs come from a man aged 18 to 29 who had recovered from COVID-19.

This rearrangement joins TRBV27 to TRBJ1-1, with D unclear. V dropped 3 bases and J dropped 8 bases, with 13 bases sitting between them. Germline V gene lookup returns CDR1 MNHEY and CDR2 SMNVEV (reference sequence). CDR3 length: 13 amino acids. Here the CDR3 DNA reads TGTGCCAGCAGTTTGGTTGGTCAGGCGGAAGCTTTCTTT. It yields the protein CASSLVGQAEAFF.

This chain uses TRBV15 with TRBJ2-7, with D tentatively TRBD1 (6 bases). With 0 bases removed from V and 3 bases from J, the gap between germline ends came to 12 bases. This CDR3 region has 15 residues. Germline-derived CDR1 and CDR2 are LNHNV and YYDKDF (reference sequence). In nucleotides, the CDR3 is TGTGCCACCAGCAGAGATCTCGGGACATACTACGAGCAGTACTTC. Residues: CATSRDLGTYYEQYF.

This clone has just a few counts. J is TRBJ1-3 and V is TRBV3-1 (or the pseudogene TRBV3-2); no definite D call. The CDR3 has 17 residues. Trimming stripped 0 bases from V and 0 bases from J, with 12 bases between. Germline CDR1 and CDR2: LGHDT and YNNKEL (reference sequence). The CDR3 spells CASSQDYPGSSGNTIYF. Written as DNA, the CDR3 is TGTGCCAGCAGCCAAGATTACCCGGGGAGCTCTGGAAACACCATATATTTT.

The J gene is TRBJ1-2, the V gene TRBV20-1, with TRBD1 as a possible D gene (5 bases). V was pared by 1 base and J by 8 bases, with 8 bases between. Looked up from germline, CDR1 is DFQATT and CDR2 is SNEGSKA (reference sequence). CDR3 size: 11 residues. CDR3 in amino acids: CSARVGVGYTF. In nucleotides, the CDR3 is TGCAGTGCTAGAGTAGGGGTCGGCTACACCTTC.